One sample yielded the 13 T cell receptor beta chains listed below, sequenced in a study of T cells in Graves' hyperthyroidism and ophthalmopathy. What was amplified from RNA transcripts were TCR beta CDR3 regions. TCR CDR3 regions were first amplified by RT-PCR with HTBI primers. TCRdb re-derived calls from the multiplex PCR reads in MiXCR, one entry per CDR3 protein. Among under 650,000 distinct CDR3 sequences listed, 15% to 20% were seen once. Input material: blood. These receptors were taken from a woman in her thirties with Graves' hyperthyroidism.

This clonotype came up many times. The V and J genes are TRBV7-2 and TRBJ1-5; D is perhaps TRBD1 (6 bases). The CDR3 spans 13 residues. CDR1 is SGHTA and CDR2 is FQGNSA in the germline V gene. The V gene lost 5 bases and the J gene lost 7 bases, with 12 bases spanning the gap. CDR3 region: CASSTAQGQPQHF. CDR3 nucleotides: TGTGCCAGCAGCACCGCACAGGGCCAGCCCCAGCATTTT. The whole variable domain, filled in from reference TRBV7-2 and TRBJ1-5, reads GAGVSQSPSNKVTEKGKDVELRCDPISGHTALYWYRQSLGQGLEFLIYFQGNSAPDKSGLPSDRFSAERTGGSVSTLTIQRTQQEDSAVYLCASSTAQGQPQHFGDGTRLSIL.

This clonotype was seen at least ten times. The chain carries TRBV5-1 and TRBJ2-7; D uncertain. The CDR3 is made up of 15 amino acids. Per germline, CDR1 SGHRS and CDR2 YFSETQ. The V and J ends lost 1 base and 3 bases respectively, with 14 bases between them. The DNA for the CDR3 is TGCGCCAGCAGCTTGCAGGCCGGGTATTACTACGAGCAGTACTTC. This gives the protein CASSLQAGYYYEQYF.

This clonotype came up a few times. This rearrangement joins TRBV24-1 to TRBJ2-3; 13 positions match TRBD2. This CDR3 has 16 amino acids. The V and J ends lost 4 bases and 6 bases, in that order; junction bases with no gene match: 6. The germline V gene encodes CDR1 KGHDR and CDR2 SFDVKD. The chain's CDR3 is CATSDPGLAGYDTQYF. The CDR3 bases are TGTGCCACCAGTGACCCGGGACTAGCGGGGTACGATACGCAGTATTTT.

This clonotype was counted at least ten times. This chain uses TRBV20-1 with TRBJ2-3; TRBD2 agrees at 9 bases. Germline V gene data show CDR1 as DFQATT and CDR2 as SNEGSKA (reference sequence). V was pared by 3 bases and J by 3 bases, with 4 bases of the junction left unmatched. The length of the CDR3 is 14 residues. CDR3 protein: CSARHSGSTDTQYF. CDR3 coding DNA: TGCAGTGCTAGGCATAGCGGGAGTACAGATACGCAGTATTTT.

As regards this clonotype: A much larger clone sits a single nucleotide away, making a read error possible. This chain uses TRBV30 with TRBJ1-5, with D maybe TRBD1 (5 bases). The CDR3 consists of 15 residues. CDR1 and CDR2 (germline): GTSNPN, SVGIG (reference sequence). The CDR3 nucleotides are TGTGCCTGGGGTGTTCGGCGGCAGGGTGAGCAGCCCCAGCATTTT. Protein product: CAWGVRRQGEQPQHF.

This clonotype has at least ten counts. The V gene is TRBV2, the J gene TRBJ1-5; D uncertain. Germline values: CDR1 SNHLY, CDR2 FYNNEI. V gave up 7 bases and J gave up 0 bases, with 13 bases separating them. The CDR3 totals 15 residues. This CDR3 reads CASTYVMHSNQPQHF. CDR3 DNA sequence: TGTGCCAGCACTTACGTAATGCATAGCAATCAGCCCCAGCATTTT.

This clonotype has more than one count but fewer than ten. Given a much more abundant clone one base away, this may be a read error. This rearrangement joins TRBV12-3 or TRBV12-4 to TRBJ1-5; D ambiguous. The CDR3 is 13 residues long. Trimming stripped 3 bases from V and 3 bases from J, with 6 bases between. The CDR3 region has the DNA TGTGCCAGCAGTTTGAGTAACAATCAGCCCCAGCATTTT. Its protein product is CASSLSNNQPQHF.

In this sample, this clonotype turned up many times. The chain employs TRBV3-1 and TRBJ2-1, with TRBD2 matching over 9 bases. From germline, CDR1 is LGHDT and CDR2 YNNKEL (reference sequence). This CDR3 spans 15 amino acids. Trimming cost V 4 bases and J 3 bases; bases outside gene matches: 4. The CDR3 sequence is CASSPSGVRYNEQFF. CDR3 sequence (DNA): TGTGCCAGCAGCCCTAGCGGGGTTCGCTACAATGAGCAGTTCTTC.

This clonotype has ten or more counts. J is TRBJ2-7 and V is TRBV7-2; D is perhaps TRBD2 (5 bases). CDR3 length: 13 residues. Germline lookup yields CDR1 SGHTA and CDR2 FQGNSA. Trimming left V 5 bases short and J 6 bases short, with 14 bases between. The CDR3 is CASSLRGSREQYF. CDR3 nucleotides: TGTGCCAGCAGCCTCCGGGGTTCCCGCGAGCAGTACTTC.

In this sample, this clonotype turned up a few times. J is TRBJ2-7 and V is TRBV5-6; unclear D gene. The V gene's germline CDR1 is SGHDT and CDR2 YYEEEE. Trimming took 4 bases from V and 5 from J, leaving 16 bases between them. The CDR3 is made up of 14 amino acids. CDR3 in DNA: TGTGCCAGCAGCCCTTTTACGCGGACGGACGAGCAGTACTTC. This gives the protein CASSPFTRTDEQYF.

This clonotype appeared many times. The rearrangement links TRBV7-2 to TRBJ2-7; D not resolved. CDR1 SGHTA and CDR2 FQGNSA come from the germline V gene. Trimming cost V 5 bases and J 7 bases, with 15 bases left between them. The CDR3 runs to 13 residues. CDR3 amino acids: CASSRDPSWEQYF. CDR3 sequence (DNA): TGTGCCAGCAGCCGCGATCCTTCTTGGGAGCAGTACTTC.

There are many counts of this clonotype. This chain connects TRBV28 to TRBJ1-5; D is undetermined. Germline CDR1 reads MDHEN; CDR2 reads SYDVKM. The CDR3 sequence is 13 residues long. Trimming removed 5 bases from V and 6 bases from J, with 11 bases in between. CDR3 protein: CASSHEYSQPQHF. The CDR3 coding sequence is TGTGCCAGCAGTCATGAGTACTCTCAGCCCCAGCATTTT.

In this sample, this clonotype turned up many times. The chain employs TRBV6-1 and TRBJ1-5; D remains ambiguous. CDR1 and CDR2 from the germline V gene are MNHNS and SASEGT. The CDR3 runs to 12 residues. Deletions cut 6 bases from V and 9 bases from J, with 12 bases between. CDR3 amino acids: CASSPVRWPQHF. In DNA form, the CDR3 reads TGTGCCAGCAGCCCCGTTCGTTGGCCCCAGCATTTT.